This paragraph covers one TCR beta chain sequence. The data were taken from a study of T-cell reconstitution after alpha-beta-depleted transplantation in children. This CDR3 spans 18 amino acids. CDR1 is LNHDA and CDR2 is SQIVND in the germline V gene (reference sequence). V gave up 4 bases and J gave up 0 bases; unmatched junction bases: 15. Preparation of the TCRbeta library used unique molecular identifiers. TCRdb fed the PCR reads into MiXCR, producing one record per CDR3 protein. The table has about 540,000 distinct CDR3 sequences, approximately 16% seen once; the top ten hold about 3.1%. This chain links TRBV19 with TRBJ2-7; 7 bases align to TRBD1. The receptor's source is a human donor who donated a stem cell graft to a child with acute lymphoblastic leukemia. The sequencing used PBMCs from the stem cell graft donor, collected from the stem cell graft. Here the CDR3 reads CASSKGATADLSSYEQYF. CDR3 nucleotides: TGTGCCAGTAGTAAGGGGGCGACAGCCGATCTAAGCTCCTACGAGCAGTACTTC.